This is a list of T cell receptor beta chains from one sample in a study of shared clonotypes between healthy human individuals. Produced via immunoSEQ multiplex PCR; TCRdb's table is partial and in-frame only. The table lists roughly 1,600,000 clones, 98% of them singletons. Material for sequencing was naive CD4+ T cells sorted from blood. These receptors all stem from a man in his thirties or forties in good health. CDR3s include the opening cysteine and the closing phenylalanine or tryptophan. Each record gives: CDR3 protein, CDR3 DNA, V gene, D gene, J gene. The D gene is left open where the match is weak.

cdr3_aa: CASSFETSGRATDTQYF; cdr3_nt: TGTGCCAGCAGCTTCGAGACTAGCGGGAGGGCGACAGATACGCAGTATTTT; v_call: TRBV7-9; d_call: TRBD2; j_call: TRBJ2-3
cdr3_aa: CASSFLAGVTEQYF; cdr3_nt: TGTGCCAGCAGCTTTCTAGCGGGAGTGACCGAGCAGTACTTC; v_call: TRBV7-9; d_call: TRBD2; j_call: TRBJ2-7
cdr3_aa: CASRTGSGEKLFF; cdr3_nt: TGCGCCAGCAGAACCGGGAGTGGCGAAAAACTGTTTTTT; v_call: TRBV5-1; d_call: NA; j_call: TRBJ1-4
cdr3_aa: CASSVLEGTGELFF; cdr3_nt: TGTGCCAGCAGTGTTTTGGAGGGAACCGGGGAGCTGTTTTTT; v_call: TRBV2; d_call: NA; j_call: TRBJ2-2
cdr3_aa: CASKGYPNTGELFF; cdr3_nt: TGTGCCAGCAAAGGCTACCCAAACACCGGGGAGCTGTTTTTT; v_call: TRBV25-1; d_call: NA; j_call: TRBJ2-2
cdr3_aa: CASSLVKRTGRSAVEGYTF; cdr3_nt: TGTGCCAGCAGCCTTGTTAAACGGACAGGGCGCTCTGCGGTGGAAGGCTACACCTTC; v_call: TRBV7-2; d_call: TRBD1; j_call: TRBJ1-2
cdr3_aa: CASSEGQVPQETQYF; cdr3_nt: TGTGCCAGCAGTGAAGGGCAGGTCCCCCAAGAGACCCAGTACTTC; v_call: TRBV6-1; d_call: NA; j_call: TRBJ2-5
cdr3_aa: CASSPSLYNEQFF; cdr3_nt: TGTGCCAGCAGCCCGAGCCTCTACAATGAGCAGTTCTTC; v_call: TRBV7-9; d_call: NA; j_call: TRBJ2-1
cdr3_aa: CASSPSGRPAYGYTF; cdr3_nt: TGTGCCAGCAGCCCGTCGGGCAGGCCTGCCTATGGCTACACCTTC; v_call: TRBV6-5; d_call: NA; j_call: TRBJ1-2
cdr3_aa: CASSQGAHQPQHF; cdr3_nt: TGTGCCAGCAGTCAGGGGGCACACCAGCCCCAGCATTTT; v_call: TRBV28; d_call: TRBD1; j_call: TRBJ1-5
cdr3_aa: CASSQVSSIPYNEQFF; cdr3_nt: TGCGCCAGCAGCCAAGTCTCGTCGATCCCCTACAATGAGCAGTTCTTC; v_call: TRBV4-1; d_call: NA; j_call: TRBJ2-1